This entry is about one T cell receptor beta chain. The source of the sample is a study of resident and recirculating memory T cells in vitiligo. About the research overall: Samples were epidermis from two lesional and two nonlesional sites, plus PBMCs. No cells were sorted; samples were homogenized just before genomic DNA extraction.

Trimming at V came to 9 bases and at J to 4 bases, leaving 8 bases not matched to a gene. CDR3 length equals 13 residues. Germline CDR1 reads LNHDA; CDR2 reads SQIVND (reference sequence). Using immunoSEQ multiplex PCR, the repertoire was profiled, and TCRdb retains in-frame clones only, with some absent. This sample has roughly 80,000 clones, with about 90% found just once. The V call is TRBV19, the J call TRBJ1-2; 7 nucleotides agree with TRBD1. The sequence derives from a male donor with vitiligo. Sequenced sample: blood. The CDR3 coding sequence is TGTGCCAGCTCCGAACAGGGGACCTATGGCTACACCTTC. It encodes CASSEQGTYGYTF.